This TCR beta chain is from a study of blood T cell repertoires in COVID-19. Here immunoSEQ multiplex PCR was the method, and the copy in TCRdb shows in-frame clones only, minus some. This repertoire shows 150,000 to 200,000 clones, more than 80% found once; its top ten account for approximately 0.56%. The TCR was taken from a man aged 45-65 years with acute or convalescent COVID-19. What was sequenced was peripheral blood.

The CDR3 loop is CASSESGGQGKGEQFF. The CDR3, as DNA: TGCGCCAGCAGTGAGTCGGGGGGACAGGGGAAAGGTGAGCAGTTCTTC. This chain joins TRBV10-1 and TRBJ2-1; 10 nucleotides agree with TRBD1. V shed 0 bases, J shed 9 bases, and the junction held 8 bases outside the gene matches. Germline CDR1 and CDR2: WNHNN and SYGVQD (reference sequence). CDR3 length equals 16 residues.